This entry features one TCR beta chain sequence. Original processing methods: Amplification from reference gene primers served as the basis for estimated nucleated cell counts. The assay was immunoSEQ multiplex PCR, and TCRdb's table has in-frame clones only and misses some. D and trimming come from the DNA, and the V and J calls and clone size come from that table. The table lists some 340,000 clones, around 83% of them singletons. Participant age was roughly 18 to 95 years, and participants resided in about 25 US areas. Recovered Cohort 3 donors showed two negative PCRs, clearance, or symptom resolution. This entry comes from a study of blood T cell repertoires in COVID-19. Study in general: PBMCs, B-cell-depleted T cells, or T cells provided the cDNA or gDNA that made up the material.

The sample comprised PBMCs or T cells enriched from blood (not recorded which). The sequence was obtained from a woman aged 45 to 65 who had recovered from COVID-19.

Here the CDR3 reads CASADRDVSGYTF. The DNA for the CDR3 is TGTGCCAGCGCTGACAGGGATGTGTCGGGCTACACCTTC. This rearrangement joins TRBV2 to TRBJ1-2; 7 bases map to TRBD1. This CDR3 comprises 13 residues. CDR1 is SNHLY and CDR2 is FYNNEI in the germline V gene. Trimming removed 8 bases from V and 8 bases from J; junction bases left unmatched: 11.